The 9 T cell receptor beta chains below come from one sample, sequenced in a study of beta chain features in type 1 diabetes. Study-wide points: Researchers report that Type 1 diabetes patients had moderately but significantly shorter TCRB CDR3s across all four CD4+ subsets.

The entirety of the isolated RNA underwent reverse transcription, so expressed TCRB transcripts were sequenced. The table came from immunoSEQ multiplex PCR; TCRdb's copy has only in-frame clones and leaves some out. The sample holds tens of thousands of clones; more than 65% are singletons and the top ten take around 1.1%. These receptors' targets are unknown. Material for sequencing was stem cell memory CD4+ T cells from blood. The receptors derive from a woman aged 40 to 50 with type 1 diabetes.

In its sample, this clone was seen a few times. This chain uses TRBV7-8 with TRBJ1-4; D ambiguous. V gave up 4 bases and J gave up 0 bases, with 9 bases separating them. The CDR3 extends over 15 amino acids. Germline CDR1 is SGHVS and CDR2 is FQNEAQ. Written as DNA, the CDR3 is TGTGCCAGCAGCTACGCAGGCTCAACTAATGAAAAACTGTTTTTT. Protein sequence: CASSYAGSTNEKLFF.

The chain couples TRBV4-1 to TRBJ2-3; D may be TRBD1 (5 bases). The germline V and J ends were trimmed by 4 bases and 3 bases, with 17 bases remaining between them. CDR3 length: 16 residues. CDR1 is MGHRA and CDR2 is YSYEKL in the germline V gene. The CDR3 DNA is TGCGCCAGCAGCCCCTTTCTAGAGTCAGGGACAGATACGCAGTATTTT. Translated, it gives CASSPFLESGTDTQYF.

The chain employs TRBV19 and TRBJ1-1; D may be TRBD1 (6 bases). Germline V gene data show CDR1 as LNHDA and CDR2 as SQIVND (reference sequence). Trimming removed 6 bases at V and 0 bases at J, with 11 bases between. The CDR3 is 14 residues long. CDR3 sequence: CASRAQGLNTEAFF. CDR3 coding DNA: TGTGCCAGTAGGGCACAGGGTCTGAACACTGAAGCTTTCTTT.

V is TRBV5-1 and J is TRBJ2-1; 8 positions match TRBD2. There are 13 residues in the CDR3. The J segment lost 5 bases and the V segment lost 6 bases, leaving 4 bases of the junction unmatched. CDR1 and CDR2 from the germline V gene are SGHRS and YFSETQ. CDR3 sequence reads: CASISGSHNEQFF. CDR3 DNA sequence: TGCGCCAGCATAAGCGGGAGTCACAATGAGCAGTTCTTC.

This clone has a handful of counts. The chain recombines TRBV2 with TRBJ2-3, with unresolved D. CDR3 size: 14 residues. Looked up from germline, CDR1 is SNHLY and CDR2 is FYNNEI. The V and J ends lost 4 bases and 4 bases respectively, with 12 bases between them. The CDR3 loop is CASSVYGGADTQYF. DNA for the CDR3: TGTGCCAGCAGTGTGTATGGCGGAGCAGATACGCAGTATTTT. The whole variable domain, filled in from reference TRBV2 and TRBJ2-3, reads EPEVTQTPSHQVTQMGQEVILRCVPISNHLYFYWYRQILGQKVEFLVSFYNNEISEKSEIFDDQFSVERPDGSNFTLKIRSTKLEDSAMYFCASSVYGGADTQYFGPGTRLTVL.

The rearrangement links TRBV7-9 to TRBJ1-1; D is unresolved. Germline values: CDR1 SEHNR, CDR2 FQNEAQ (reference sequence). The CDR3 loop spans 13 amino acids. The V end lost 3 bases, the J end lost 2 bases, and 7 bases lay between the germline ends. Here the CDR3 reads CASSFTGNTEAFF. The CDR3 DNA reads TGTGCCAGCAGCTTTACGGGAAACACTGAAGCTTTCTTT.

This clone turned up a few times. This sequence joins TRBV7-9 and TRBJ2-7; 7 bases line up with TRBD1. The CDR3 has 13 residues. Trimming cost V 2 bases and J 5 bases; bases outside gene matches: 3. Germline CDR1 SEHNR, CDR2 FQNEAQ (reference sequence). The CDR3 spells CASSLTGVDEQYF. Here the CDR3 DNA reads TGTGCCAGCAGCTTAACAGGGGTGGACGAGCAGTACTTC.

The rearrangement uses TRBV5-1 and TRBJ2-7; D gene unclear. This CDR3 comprises 13 residues. From germline, CDR1 is SGHRS and CDR2 YFSETQ. Deletions cut 0 bases from V and 1 base from J, with 5 bases between. Here the CDR3 DNA reads TGCGCCAGCAGCTTGGGAGCTTCCTACGAGCAGTACTTC. Its protein product is CASSLGASYEQYF.

The rearrangement uses TRBV18 and TRBJ2-7, with TRBD1 matching over 9 bases. V shed 6 bases and J 0 bases; nucleotides not matched to a gene: 6. The CDR3 extends over 15 amino acids. Germline assignment: CDR1 KGHSH and CDR2 LQKENI. CDR3 coding DNA: TGTGCCAGCTCCCCCGGACAGGGGTACTCCTACGAGCAGTACTTC. It codes for CASSPGQGYSYEQYF.